Shown below are 15 T cell receptor beta chains from a single sample sequenced in a study of cytomegalovirus exposure and HLA in healthy donors. 60 Vbeta and 13 Jbeta primers were used in PCR. Produced via immunoSEQ multiplex PCR; TCRdb's table is partial and in-frame only. The sample has about 110,000 clones, 82% seen once. The sample consisted of PBMCs. The receptors here all came from a man in his forties or fifties in good health and CMV-seronegative.

This clone occurred a few times. The chain is built from TRBV18 and TRBJ2-5; D possibly corresponds to TRBD1 (5 bases). Germline loops: CDR1 KGHSH, CDR2 LQKENI. This CDR3 has 13 amino acids. Trimming removed 4 bases from V and 10 bases from J, with 16 bases in between. CDR3 amino acids: CASSQTEQNLQYF. As DNA, the CDR3 is TGTGCCAGCTCACAGACAGAACAAAACCTCCAGTACTTC. Combining the CDR3 with reference TRBV18 and TRBJ2-5 gives the whole variable domain NAGVMQNPRHLVRRRGQEARLRCSPMKGHSHVYWYRQLPEEGLKFMVYLQKENIIDESGMPKERFSAEFPKEGPSILRIQQVVRGDSAAYFCASSQTEQNLQYFGPGTRLLVL.

This clone has more than one count but fewer than ten. In DNA, the CDR3 is TGTGCCAGCAGTATCGGGACAGAAGAGACCCAGTACTTC. It specifies CASSIGTEETQYF. The V gene is TRBV6-6, the J gene TRBJ2-5, with 7 positions matching TRBD1. Trimming removed 5 bases from V and 3 bases from J; junction bases left unmatched: 3. The CDR3 spans 13 residues. Per the germline V gene, CDR1 is MNHNY and CDR2 is SVGAGI (reference sequence).

J is TRBJ2-2 and V is TRBV29-1, with 8 bases aligning to TRBD1. The CDR3 has 13 amino acids. CDR1 is SQVTM, CDR2 ANQGSEA, per germline. J lost 5 bases, V lost 6 bases, and 5 bases had no gene match. CDR3 in DNA: TGCAGCGTAAATACAGGGGGAACCGGGGAGCTGTTTTTT. This sequence encodes CSVNTGGTGELFF.

This rearrangement joins TRBV9 to TRBJ1-1; D may be TRBD1 (5 bases). This CDR3 contains 15 residues. Trimming removed 0 bases from V and 5 bases from J, with 14 bases in between. CDR1 and CDR2 (germline): SGDLS, YYNGEE. The CDR3 region has the DNA TGTGCCAGCAGCGTAGCTGCAGGGTTGGGAACTGAAGCTTTCTTT. Its translation: CASSVAAGLGTEAFF.

The rearrangement joins TRBV28 to TRBJ2-6; 10 bases fit TRBD1. Per the germline V gene, CDR1 is MDHEN and CDR2 is SYDVKM. Trimming took 7 bases from V and 2 from J; bases not matched to a gene: 17. This CDR3 contains 20 residues. CDR3 coding DNA: TGTGCCAGCACCTCGGACAGCCCGGGACAGGGGCAGGCTGGGGCCAACGTCCTGACTTTC. Encoded protein: CASTSDSPGQGQAGANVLTF.

This chain links TRBV11-2 with TRBJ1-1; D is undetermined. Looked up from germline, CDR1 is SGHAT and CDR2 is FQNNGV. The CDR3 sequence is 12 residues long. Trimming removed 3 bases at V and 7 bases at J, with 9 bases between. CDR3 in DNA: TGTGCCAGCAGCTTTAGTACCAATGAAGCTTTCTTT. It codes for CASSFSTNEAFF.

V and J are TRBV5-1 and TRBJ2-3; 7 bases match TRBD1. The CDR3 totals 14 residues. After removal of 7 bases from V and 0 bases from J, the junction contained 5 bases not matched to a gene. CDR1 is SGHRS and CDR2 is YFSETQ in the germline V gene. The DNA of the CDR3 is TGCGCCAGCGGCTCGGGACAGAGCACAGATACGCAGTATTTT. It is translated as CASGSGQSTDTQYF.

The chain recombines TRBV5-1 with TRBJ2-3; weak D call: TRBD1 (5 bases). Trimming left V 0 bases short and J 1 base short, with 12 bases between. The germline V gene encodes CDR1 SGHRS and CDR2 YFSETQ. This CDR3 has 16 residues. The DNA of the CDR3 is TGCGCCAGCAGCTTGGTGGCAGGGTACGGCACAGATACGCAGTATTTT. Translation gives CASSLVAGYGTDTQYF.

J is TRBJ1-2 and V is TRBV27; 7 bases fit TRBD1. J gave up 8 bases and V 4 bases, and 13 bases lay outside the gene matches. This CDR3 has 15 amino acids. CDR1 is MNHEY and CDR2 is SMNVEV in the germline V gene (reference sequence). For the CDR3, the DNA is TGTGCCAGCAGTTCGACAGGGAGAGGAGTAAGGGGCTACACCTTC. It specifies CASSSTGRGVRGYTF.

The chain uses TRBV5-6 and TRBJ1-2; possibly TRBD1 for D (5 bases). V was pared by 0 bases and J by 7 bases, with 13 bases between. This CDR3 comprises 14 residues. Germline CDR1 is SGHDT and CDR2 is YYEEEE. The CDR3 loop is CASSLVGVKGGYTF. CDR3 coding DNA: TGTGCCAGCAGCTTGGTAGGGGTGAAGGGTGGCTACACCTTC.

This clone came up once. The chain uses TRBV7-9 and TRBJ1-6; TRBD1 matches at 7 bases. V lost 8 bases to trimming and J lost 4 bases; unmatched junction nucleotides: 5. CDR3 size: 14 residues. Germline CDR1 reads SEHNR; CDR2 reads FQNEAQ (reference sequence). CDR3 bases: TGTGCCAGCGGACGGGACAGTTATAATTCACCCCTCCACTTT. Amino acid sequence: CASGRDSYNSPLHF. The variable domain in full, with the rest retrieved from reference TRBV7-9 and TRBJ1-6, is DTGVSQNPRHKITKRGQNVTFRCDPISEHNRLYWYRQTLGQGPEFLTYFQNEAQLEKSRLLSDRFSAERPKGSFSTLEIQRTEQGDSAMYLCASGRDSYNSPLHFGNGTRLTVT.

Points on this clone: Other DNA sequences within the sample encode an identical CDR3. The chain joins TRBV5-1 to TRBJ1-1; possible D gene TRBD1, 6 bases. This CDR3 region has 12 residues. V lost 1 base and J lost 5, with 6 bases in between. CDR1 is SGHRS, CDR2 YFSETQ, per germline. The CDR3 nucleotides are TGCGCCAGCAGCTTGACAGGGACTGAAGCTTTCTTT. Its translation: CASSLTGTEAFF.

This chain uses TRBV18 with TRBJ2-1; D not certain. Per germline, CDR1 KGHSH and CDR2 LQKENI. This CDR3 has 13 residues. V was cut by 2 bases and J by 7 bases, with 9 bases left in between. The CDR3 coding sequence is TGTGCCAGCTCACCAGCCCAGATGAATGAGCAGTTCTTC. Protein sequence: CASSPAQMNEQFF.

This clone was seen more than once but under ten times. The chain has TRBV2 and TRBJ1-2, with 8 nucleotides matching TRBD1. CDR1 is SNHLY and CDR2 is FYNNEI in the germline V gene. CDR3 length: 13 residues. After removal of 5 bases from V and 3 bases from J, the junction contained 2 bases not matched to a gene. CDR3 bases: TGTGCCAGCAGTCTGGACAGGGACTATGGCTACACCTTC. This codes for CASSLDRDYGYTF.

The rearrangement joins TRBV18 to TRBJ2-5; D call uncertain. Trimming pared 2 bases from V and 5 bases from J, leaving 9 bases between. CDR3 length equals 13 residues. Germline V gene sequence: CDR1 KGHSH, CDR2 LQKENI. The CDR3 DNA reads as TGTGCCAGCTCACCAGTCTCCCGGGAGACCCAGTACTTC. It is translated as CASSPVSRETQYF.